This T cell receptor beta chain was identified during a study of vaccination effects on CD4 cells after COVID-19. For the study at large: Post-vaccine sample collection fell at a median of 72 days after the second dose.

This clone was seen only once. Its antigen is still unknown. Repertoires were generated with immunoSEQ multiplex PCR, while TCRdb's copy carries only in-frame clones and drops some. This repertoire shows under 40,000 clones, around 70% found once; its top ten account for roughly 12%. Trimming took 0 bases from V and 8 from J, leaving 12 bases between them. The CDR3 sequence is 14 residues long. Per germline, CDR1 MRHNA and CDR2 SNTAGT. Before any sequencing was done, the ViraFEST assay used viral peptide pools to expand antigen-specific CD4+ T cells. CD4+ T cells were isolated after 10 days of culture. All participants had two doses of either the BNT162b2 or mRNA-1273 vaccine. People in the vaccine group had not been infected with SARS-CoV-2 before, and their nucleocapsid antibodies were negative.

The TCR sequence derives from a human donor who received a COVID-19 vaccine. The material sequenced was CD4+ T cells from PBMCs cultured with HCoV-229E spike peptides, taken after COVID-19 vaccination. The chain carries TRBV6-4 and TRBJ2-3; D is unclear. The CDR3, as DNA: TGTGCCAGCAGTGACTCTGGGTGGGCAGCTACGCAGTATTTT. Translation gives CASSDSGWAATQYF.